This T cell receptor beta chain stems from a study of long-term antiretroviral therapy in people with HIV. On this clone itself: The antigen is not known.

General study results and limits: Information pertaining to ART adherence, viral resistance or therapeutic modifications was not obtained. Although diversity increased after ART, it remained lower than in transplant donor controls. Blood specimens, gathered between about 2003 and 2017, were possibly obtained under older ART regimens.

The length of the CDR3 is 16 residues. V shed 3 bases and J 0 bases; nucleotides not matched to a gene: 7. Germline CDR1 is SQVTM and CDR2 is ANQGSEA. The assay used was immunoSEQ (version v3.0), run at survey level. What sequencing targeted per sample was about 35,000-50,000 T-cell genomes. The data were produced by immunoSEQ multiplex PCR, yet TCRdb's version contains in-frame clones alone and is incomplete. Of some 17,000 clones in the sample, approximately 90% were seen once. This specimen was unsorted PBMCs, taken 6.9 years after starting antiretroviral therapy. The genes are TRBV29-1 and TRBJ2-3; TRBD2 matches 9 bases. This receptor was taken from a man between 45 and 60 years old with HIV. The CDR3 sequence is CSVDWAGGDSTDTQYF. For the CDR3, the DNA is TGCAGCGTTGACTGGGCGGGAGGGGATAGCACAGATACGCAGTATTTT.